These 29 T cell receptor beta chains originate from one sample sequenced in a study of chemoradiotherapy in HPV16-positive cancers. Generated by immunoSEQ multiplex PCR, the TCRdb table keeps only in-frame clones and is missing some. The repertoire has 25,000 to 35,000 clones, approximately 88% of them found once; the top ten carry roughly 4.8%. This specimen consisted of blood, obtained from a patient who underwent chemoradiotherapy. Receptor source: a human donor with HPV-associated anogenital cancer.

The chain is built from TRBV6-6 and TRBJ1-5; TRBD1 might be the D (6 bases). Trimming cost V 5 bases and J 6 bases, with 17 bases left between them. Germline V gives CDR1 MNHNY, CDR2 SVGAGI (reference sequence). This CDR3 contains 15 residues. This chain's CDR3 is CASSPIQWTVQPQHF. DNA for the CDR3: TGTGCCAGCAGTCCTATTCAATGGACAGTTCAGCCCCAGCATTTT.

This rearrangement joins TRBV10-2 to TRBJ2-5, with D perhaps assigned TRBD1 or TRBD2 (7 bases each). The CDR3 length is 13 residues. Germline CDR1 and CDR2: WSHSY and SAAADI. The V end was cut by 6 bases, the J end by 7 bases, with 15 bases between. For the CDR3, the DNA is TGCGCCAGCAGACAGGGGCCGGGAGGGACCCAGTACTTC. It yields the protein CASRQGPGGTQYF.

This clone was picked up one time. J is TRBJ2-1 and V is TRBV4-2; D is ambiguous. This CDR3 region has 13 residues. Germline CDR1 and CDR2: LGHNA and YNFKEQ. V lost 1 base and J 10 bases, leaving 11 bases between the germline ends. The CDR3 nucleotides read TGTGCCAGCAGCCAAGCCGGGTATGGGGAGCAGTTCTTC. Translation: CASSQAGYGEQFF.

The chain couples TRBV27 to TRBJ2-2; 8 nucleotides align to TRBD1. The CDR3 extends over 16 amino acids. Germline V gene lookup returns CDR1 MNHEY and CDR2 SMNVEV (reference sequence). Germline trimming cut 2 bases from V and 6 bases from J; bases unmatched to any gene: 8. The DNA of the CDR3 is TGTGCCAGCAGTTTAGTTGCAGGGGGCGCGTCCGGGGAGCTGTTTTTT. It translates to CASSLVAGGASGELFF.

The gene calls are TRBV5-1 and TRBJ1-1; D might be TRBD1 (5 bases). V lost 4 bases to trimming and J lost 4 bases, with 14 bases between them. In germline, CDR1 is SGHRS, CDR2 YFSETQ. This CDR3 comprises 14 residues. In DNA form, the CDR3 reads TGCGCCAGCAGCCCCGAAGCGGGGGGCACTGAAGCTTTCTTT. The encoded protein is CASSPEAGGTEAFF.

As to this clone: Additional DNA sequences in this sample encode the identical CDR3. The chain combines TRBV5-1 with TRBJ2-7; D assignment may be TRBD1 or TRBD2 (5 bases each). There are 15 residues in the CDR3. V dropped 4 bases and J dropped 2 bases, with 16 bases sitting between them. CDR1 and CDR2 (germline): SGHRS, YFSETQ. The CDR3 spells CASSLPGPPPYEQYF. As DNA, the CDR3 is TGCGCCAGCAGCCTACCGGGGCCTCCCCCCTACGAGCAGTACTTC.

This rearrangement joins TRBV2 to TRBJ2-1; 7 bases match TRBD1. J was trimmed by 5 bases and V by 1 base; bases with no gene match: 2. The CDR3 consists of 14 residues. Germline CDR1 reads SNHLY; CDR2 reads FYNNEI. Here the CDR3 reads CASSEDRGHNEQFF. The CDR3 coding sequence is TGTGCCAGCAGTGAAGACAGGGGTCACAATGAGCAGTTCTTC.

The chain carries TRBV2 and TRBJ2-4; TRBD1 is a possible D gene (6 bases). Trimming shortened V by 5 bases and J by 6 bases, and 14 bases separated the two germline ends. Germline CDR1 reads SNHLY; CDR2 reads FYNNEI. This CDR3 is 14 amino acids long. The CDR3 here is CASSSGTPPNIQYF. The DNA for the CDR3 is TGTGCCAGCAGTTCCGGGACACCCCCAAACATTCAGTACTTC.

Only a few counts were recorded for this clone. CDR3 sequence reads: CASSQETGYEQYF. The CDR3 nucleotides read TGCGCCAGCAGTCAGGAGACAGGGTATGAGCAGTACTTC. This chain connects TRBV23-1 to TRBJ2-7, with TRBD1 identical over 7 bases. TRBV23-1 is known as an ORF, though its function is uncertain. The J segment lost 7 bases and the V segment lost 3 bases, leaving 6 bases of the junction unmatched. There are 13 residues in the CDR3.

A few counts support this clone. This chain links TRBV27 with TRBJ2-7; 7 bases match TRBD1. With V trimmed by 4 bases and J by 7 bases, 13 bases remained unmatched. Looked up from germline, CDR1 is MNHEY and CDR2 is SMNVEV (reference sequence). The CDR3 sequence is 15 residues long. CDR3 loop: CASSSYRGGRGEQYF. In nucleotides, the CDR3 is TGTGCCAGCAGTTCTTACAGGGGCGGCCGTGGGGAGCAGTACTTC.

The chain joins TRBV6-5 to TRBJ1-2; possible D gene TRBD1, 6 bases. CDR3 length: 12 amino acids. The V end lost 7 bases, the J end lost 5 bases, and 11 bases lay between the germline ends. The germline V gene encodes CDR1 MNHEY and CDR2 SVGAGI. CDR3 DNA: TGTGCCAGCACCTACAGGGTTTATGGCTACACCTTC. The encoded protein is CASTYRVYGYTF.

The genes are TRBV7-9 and TRBJ2-2, with D possibly TRBD1 on 6 matching bases. The CDR3 contains 16 residues. Germline loops: CDR1 SEHNR, CDR2 FQNEAQ (reference sequence). V gave up 6 bases and J gave up 4 bases, with 18 bases separating them. The CDR3: CASSSQRGISTGELFF. The CDR3 DNA is TGTGCCAGCAGTTCCCAGAGGGGGATTAGCACCGGGGAGCTGTTTTTT.

The chain is built from TRBV10-3 and TRBJ2-7; D might be TRBD1 or TRBD2, each matching 5 bases. The CDR3 extends over 15 amino acids. Looked up from germline, CDR1 is ENHRY and CDR2 is SYGVKD. Trimming pared 5 bases from V and 0 bases from J, leaving 14 bases between. The DNA for the CDR3 is TGTGCCATCAGTTTCCGGGACGCGAGCTCCTACGAGCAGTACTTC. Its protein is CAISFRDASSYEQYF.

The V gene is TRBV19, the J gene TRBJ2-5; D may be TRBD1 (5 bases). This CDR3 has 14 residues. Germline V gene sequence: CDR1 LNHDA, CDR2 SQIVND (reference sequence). Trimming removed 1 base at V and 2 bases at J, with 8 bases between. As DNA, the CDR3 is TGTGCCAGTAGTATAGGGGCAGGGCAAGAGACCCAGTACTTC. This codes for CASSIGAGQETQYF.

This chain uses TRBV15 with TRBJ2-5; the D is unclear. The CDR3 runs 12 residues. The V end was cut by 4 bases, the J end by 4 bases, with 7 bases between. Per germline, CDR1 LNHNV and CDR2 YYDKDF (reference sequence). CDR3 region: CATSKTGETQYF. CDR3 bases: TGTGCCACCAGCAAAACGGGAGAGACCCAGTACTTC.

A single count supports this clone. The chain couples TRBV7-9 to TRBJ2-5, with a possible D match to TRBD2 (5 bases). The CDR3 covers 16 residues. Trimming stripped 1 base from V and 4 bases from J, with 16 bases between. Germline V gives CDR1 SEHNR, CDR2 FQNEAQ (reference sequence). CDR3 sequence reads: CASSLVDYSAGETQYF. CDR3 DNA: TGTGCCAGCAGCTTAGTCGATTATAGCGCGGGAGAGACCCAGTACTTC.

The rearrangement joins TRBV28 to TRBJ2-7; 7 bases fit TRBD1. The CDR3 totals 14 residues. After removal of 3 bases from V and 0 bases from J, the junction contained 2 bases not matched to a gene. CDR1 MDHEN and CDR2 SYDVKM come from the germline V gene. This chain's CDR3 is CASSLTGSSYEQYF. The CDR3 DNA reads TGTGCCAGCAGTTTGACAGGGAGCTCCTACGAGCAGTACTTC.

This chain uses TRBV29-1 with TRBJ1-1; no clear D gene. Germline V CDR1 and CDR2: SQVTM, ANQGSEA. The CDR3 runs to 13 residues. V was clipped by 3 bases and J by 1 base, with 9 bases between them. The DNA for the CDR3 is TGCAGCGTTGACCTGGGCGGGAACACTGAAGCTTTCTTT. It encodes CSVDLGGNTEAFF. The full variable domain, in which reference TRBV29-1 and TRBJ1-1 provide the parts outside the CDR3, is SAVISQKPSRDICQRGTSLTIQCQVDSQVTMMFWYRQQPGQSLTLIATANQGSEATYESGFVIDKFPISRPNLTFSTLTVSNMSPEDSSIYLCSVDLGGNTEAFFGQGTRLTVV.

The chain links TRBV4-1 to TRBJ2-1, with a possible D match to TRBD2 (7 bases). This CDR3 has 15 amino acids. The germline V gene has CDR1 MGHRA and CDR2 YSYEKL. V was cut by 4 bases and J by 7 bases, with 17 bases left in between. CDR3 residues: CASSRIGGGRNEQFF. In nucleotides, the CDR3 is TGCGCCAGCAGCCGAATAGGGGGAGGGAGAAATGAGCAGTTCTTC.

The chain joins TRBV27 to TRBJ1-2; TRBD1 matches at 8 bases. V was clipped by 4 bases and J by 2 bases; unmatched bases: 3. This CDR3 contains 14 residues. Germline CDR1 and CDR2: MNHEY and SMNVEV (reference sequence). The CDR3 coding sequence is TGTGCCAGCAGTTCGCGACAGGGGAACTATGGCTACACCTTC. Its protein product is CASSSRQGNYGYTF.

The sample holds a few counts of this clone. This chain joins TRBV9 and TRBJ1-2; D uncertain. CDR3 length equals 14 residues. V lost 0 bases, J lost 4 bases, and 10 bases lay in between. The germline CDR1 and CDR2 sequences are SGDLS and YYNGEE. The CDR3 protein is CASSVGEGGYGYTF. Written as DNA, the CDR3 is TGTGCCAGCAGCGTAGGGGAGGGCGGCTATGGCTACACCTTC. The complete variable domain, with remaining parts taken from reference TRBV9 and TRBJ1-2, reads DSGVTQTPKHLITATGQRVTLRCSPRSGDLSVYWYQQSLDQGLQFLIQYYNGEERAKGNILERFSAQQFPDLHSELNLSSLELGDSALYFCASSVGEGGYGYTFGSGTRLTVV.

The chain links TRBV7-2 to TRBJ1-4; maybe TRBD1 (5 bases). CDR1 and CDR2 from the germline V gene are SGHTA and FQGNSA. V was shortened by 3 bases and J by 8 bases, with 13 bases between the two germline ends. The CDR3 runs to 14 residues. The CDR3 loop reads CASSFGGGTEKLFF. CDR3 nucleotide sequence: TGTGCCAGCAGCTTTGGGGGAGGAACCGAAAAACTGTTTTTT. The full variable domain, its missing parts supplied by reference TRBV7-2 and TRBJ1-4, is GAGVSQSPSNKVTEKGKDVELRCDPISGHTALYWYRQSLGQGLEFLIYFQGNSAPDKSGLPSDRFSAERTGGSVSTLTIQRTQQEDSAVYLCASSFGGGTEKLFFGSGTQLSVL.

V usage is TRBV6-5 and J usage is TRBJ1-1; no firm D call. Trimming shortened V by 2 bases and J by 1 base, and 11 bases separated the two germline ends. Germline values: CDR1 MNHEY, CDR2 SVGAGI. CDR3 length equals 15 residues. The CDR3 loop reads CASSYVSKGNTEAFF. The CDR3 nucleotides read TGTGCCAGCAGTTACGTGTCCAAGGGGAACACTGAAGCTTTCTTT.

The rearrangement uses TRBV19 and TRBJ1-5; TRBD1 agrees at 8 bases. After removal of 5 bases from V and 6 bases from J, the junction contained 9 bases not matched to a gene. Looked up from germline, CDR1 is LNHDA and CDR2 is SQIVND (reference sequence). The CDR3 sequence is 15 residues long. The CDR3 coding sequence is TGTGCCAGTAGTTCCACCCCAGGGGGCTTTCAGCCCCAGCATTTT. Translation gives CASSSTPGGFQPQHF.

This rearrangement joins TRBV6-1 to TRBJ1-5, with 8 bases fitting TRBD1. V lost 6 bases to trimming and J lost 6 bases; unmatched junction nucleotides: 7. There are 14 residues in the CDR3. The germline V gene encodes CDR1 MNHNS and CDR2 SASEGT. CDR3 DNA: TGTGCCAGCAGCCAGGACAGGGAGGTTCAGCCCCAGCATTTT. Encoded protein: CASSQDREVQPQHF.

CDR3 residues: CASSLEQGNNEQFF. The CDR3 DNA reads as TGCGCCAGCAGCTTGGAACAGGGGAACAATGAGCAGTTCTTC. The chain has TRBV5-1 and TRBJ2-1; 7 bases line up with TRBD1. V shed 0 bases, J shed 5 bases, and the junction held 2 bases outside the gene matches. The germline V gene encodes CDR1 SGHRS and CDR2 YFSETQ. The CDR3 runs 14 residues.

The V and J genes are TRBV9 and TRBJ1-6; TRBD1 is a possible D gene (6 bases). Trimming took 0 bases from V and 7 from J, leaving 11 bases between them. The length of the CDR3 is 15 residues. Germline CDR1 and CDR2: SGDLS and YYNGEE. The CDR3 nucleotides read TGTGCCAGCAGCGTAGAGGGGGGCCTGAATTCACCCCTCCACTTT. This translates into CASSVEGGLNSPLHF. The variable domain in full, with the rest retrieved from reference TRBV9 and TRBJ1-6, is DSGVTQTPKHLITATGQRVTLRCSPRSGDLSVYWYQQSLDQGLQFLIQYYNGEERAKGNILERFSAQQFPDLHSELNLSSLELGDSALYFCASSVEGGLNSPLHFGNGTRLTVT.

This chain joins TRBV6-5 and TRBJ1-1; possible D gene TRBD1, 5 bases. CDR3 size: 15 residues. Trimming cost V 4 bases and J 5 bases, with 17 bases left between them. CDR1 and CDR2 (germline): MNHEY, SVGAGI. The CDR3 protein is CASSSFRRVGTEAFF. DNA for the CDR3: TGTGCCAGCAGTTCCTTTCGCAGGGTAGGGACTGAAGCTTTCTTT.

The V gene is TRBV10-3, the J gene TRBJ1-1; TRBD1 is a possible D gene (5 bases). Germline values: CDR1 ENHRY, CDR2 SYGVKD. The CDR3 sequence is 12 residues long. Trimming cost V 4 bases and J 3 bases, with 6 bases left between them. The chain's CDR3 is CAISGGDTEAFF. The CDR3 DNA sequence: TGTGCCATCAGTGGAGGGGACACTGAAGCTTTCTTT.